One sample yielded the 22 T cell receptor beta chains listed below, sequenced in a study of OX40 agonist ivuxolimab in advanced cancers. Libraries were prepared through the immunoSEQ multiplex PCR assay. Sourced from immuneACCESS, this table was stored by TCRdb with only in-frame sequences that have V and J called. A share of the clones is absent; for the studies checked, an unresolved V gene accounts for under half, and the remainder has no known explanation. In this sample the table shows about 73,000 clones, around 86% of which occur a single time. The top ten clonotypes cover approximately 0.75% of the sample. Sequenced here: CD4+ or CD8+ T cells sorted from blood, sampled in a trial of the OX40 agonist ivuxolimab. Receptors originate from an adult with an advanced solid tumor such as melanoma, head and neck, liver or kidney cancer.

CDR3 bases: TGTGCCAGCAGCCCCCGCAGGGGCGCGGACGAGCAGTACTTC. Its protein is CASSPRRGADEQYF. The chain recombines TRBV9 with TRBJ2-7; tentatively, D is TRBD1 (6 bases). This CDR3 is 14 amino acids long. Trimming took 4 bases from V and 5 from J, leaving 16 bases between them. Germline V CDR1 and CDR2: SGDLS, YYNGEE.

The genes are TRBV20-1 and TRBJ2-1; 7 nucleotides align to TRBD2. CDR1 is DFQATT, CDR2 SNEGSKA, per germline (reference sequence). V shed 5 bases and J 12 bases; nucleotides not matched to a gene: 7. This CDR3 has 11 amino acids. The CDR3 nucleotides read TGCAGTGCTCTCCTGGGGGGGGTGCAGTTCTTC. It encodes CSALLGGVQFF.

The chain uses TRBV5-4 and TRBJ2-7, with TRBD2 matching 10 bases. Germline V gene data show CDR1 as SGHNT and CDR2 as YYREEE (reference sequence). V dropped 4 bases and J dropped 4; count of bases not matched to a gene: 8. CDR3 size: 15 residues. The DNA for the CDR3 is TGTGCCAGCAGCGCGGGGATAGCGGGAGGATACGAGCAGTACTTC. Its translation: CASSAGIAGGYEQYF.

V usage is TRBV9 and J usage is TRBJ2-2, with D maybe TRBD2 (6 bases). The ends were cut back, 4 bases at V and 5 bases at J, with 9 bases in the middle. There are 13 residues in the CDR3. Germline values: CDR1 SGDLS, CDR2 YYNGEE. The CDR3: CASSLRGTGELFF. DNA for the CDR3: TGTGCCAGCAGCCTCCGGGGGACCGGGGAGCTGTTTTTT.

CDR3 in DNA: TGTGCCAGCAGTTCGTTACGTGTGGGACAGGGGCTCTACGAGCAGTACTTC. Translation: CASSSLRVGQGLYEQYF. This sequence joins TRBV28 and TRBJ2-7; 10 nucleotides align to TRBD1. The CDR3 spans 17 residues. Germline V lookup: CDR1 MDHEN, CDR2 SYDVKM. V lost 4 bases and J lost 3; bases outside the gene matches: 12.

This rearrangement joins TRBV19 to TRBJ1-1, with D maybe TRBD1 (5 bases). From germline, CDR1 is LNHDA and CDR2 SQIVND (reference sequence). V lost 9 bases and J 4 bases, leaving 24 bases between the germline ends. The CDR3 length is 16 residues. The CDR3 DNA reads TGTGCCAGCCGGGGACTGGGGCGGCAGGTGGGCACTGAAGCTTTCTTT. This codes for CASRGLGRQVGTEAFF.

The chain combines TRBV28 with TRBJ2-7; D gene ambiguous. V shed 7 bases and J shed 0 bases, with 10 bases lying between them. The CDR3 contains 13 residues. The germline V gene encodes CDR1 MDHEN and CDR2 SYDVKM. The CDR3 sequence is CASTPRPSYEQYF. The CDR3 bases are TGTGCCAGCACTCCACGGCCCTCCTACGAGCAGTACTTC.

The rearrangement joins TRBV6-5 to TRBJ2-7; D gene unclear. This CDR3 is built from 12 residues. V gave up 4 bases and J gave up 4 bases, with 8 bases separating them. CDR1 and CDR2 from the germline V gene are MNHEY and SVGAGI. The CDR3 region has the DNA TGTGCCAGCAGTTCGACCTTTTACGAGCAGTACTTC. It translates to CASSSTFYEQYF.

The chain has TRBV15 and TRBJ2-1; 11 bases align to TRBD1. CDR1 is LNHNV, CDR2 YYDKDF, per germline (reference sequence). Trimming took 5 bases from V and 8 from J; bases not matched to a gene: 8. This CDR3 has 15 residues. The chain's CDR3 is CATSLDRGPVDEQFF. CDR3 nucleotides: TGTGCCACCAGCCTGGACAGGGGGCCCGTGGATGAGCAGTTCTTC.

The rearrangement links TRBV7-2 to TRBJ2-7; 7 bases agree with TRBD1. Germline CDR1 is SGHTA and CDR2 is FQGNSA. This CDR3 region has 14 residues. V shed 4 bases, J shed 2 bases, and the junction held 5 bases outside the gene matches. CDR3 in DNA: TGTGCCAGCAGCTACAACAGGGGCCCCTACGAGCAGTACTTC. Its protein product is CASSYNRGPYEQYF.

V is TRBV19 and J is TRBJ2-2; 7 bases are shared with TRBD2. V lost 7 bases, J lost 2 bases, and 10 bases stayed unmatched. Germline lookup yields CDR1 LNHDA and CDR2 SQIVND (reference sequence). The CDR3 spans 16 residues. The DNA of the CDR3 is TGTGCCAGTAATCTTAGGCTAGCGGTTAACACCGGGGAGCTGTTTTTT. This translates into CASNLRLAVNTGELFF.

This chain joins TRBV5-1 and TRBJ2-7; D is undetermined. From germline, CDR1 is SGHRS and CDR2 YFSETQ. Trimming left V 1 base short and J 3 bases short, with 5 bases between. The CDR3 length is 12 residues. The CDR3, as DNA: TGCGCCAGCAGCTTGTATGACTACGAGCAGTACTTC. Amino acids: CASSLYDYEQYF.

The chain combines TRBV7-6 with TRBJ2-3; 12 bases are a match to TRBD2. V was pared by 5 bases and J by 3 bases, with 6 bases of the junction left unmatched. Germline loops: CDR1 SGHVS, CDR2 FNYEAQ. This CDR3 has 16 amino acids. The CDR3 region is CASSLLAGGGTDTQYF. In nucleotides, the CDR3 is TGTGCCAGCAGCCTACTAGCGGGAGGTGGGACAGATACGCAGTATTTT. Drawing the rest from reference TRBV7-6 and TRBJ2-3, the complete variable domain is GAGVSQSPRYKVTKRGQDVALRCDPISGHVSLYWYRQALGQGPEFLTYFNYEAQQDKSGLPNDRFSAERPEGSISTLTIQRTEQRDSAMYRCASSLLAGGGTDTQYFGPGTRLTVL.

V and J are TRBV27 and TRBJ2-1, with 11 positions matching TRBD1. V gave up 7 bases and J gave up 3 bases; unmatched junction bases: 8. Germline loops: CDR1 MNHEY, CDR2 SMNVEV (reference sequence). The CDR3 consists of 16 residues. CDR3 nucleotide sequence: TGTGCCAGCACCCCCACGGACAGGGGGCACTACAATGAGCAGTTCTTC. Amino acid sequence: CASTPTDRGHYNEQFF.

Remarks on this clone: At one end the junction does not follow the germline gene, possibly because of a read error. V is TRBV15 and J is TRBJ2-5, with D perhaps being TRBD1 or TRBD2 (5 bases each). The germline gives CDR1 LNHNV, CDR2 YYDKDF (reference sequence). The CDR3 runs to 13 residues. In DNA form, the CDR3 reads TGTGCCACCAGAAGAGCTTGGGGGGAGACCCAGTACTTC. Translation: CATRRAWGETQYF.

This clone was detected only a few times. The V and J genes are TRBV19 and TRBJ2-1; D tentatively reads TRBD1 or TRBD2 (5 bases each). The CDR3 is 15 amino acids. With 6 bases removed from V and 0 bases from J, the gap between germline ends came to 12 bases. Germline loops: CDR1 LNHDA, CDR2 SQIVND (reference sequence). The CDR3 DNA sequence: TGTGCCAGTAGGGGGGAAGCGGCCTCCTACAATGAGCAGTTCTTC. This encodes CASRGEAASYNEQFF. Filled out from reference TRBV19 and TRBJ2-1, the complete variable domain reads DGGITQSPKYLFRKEGQNVTLSCEQNLNHDAMYWYRQDPGQGLRLIYYSQIVNDFQKGDIAEGYSVSREKKESFPLTVTSAQKNPTAFYLCASRGEAASYNEQFFGPGTRLTVL.

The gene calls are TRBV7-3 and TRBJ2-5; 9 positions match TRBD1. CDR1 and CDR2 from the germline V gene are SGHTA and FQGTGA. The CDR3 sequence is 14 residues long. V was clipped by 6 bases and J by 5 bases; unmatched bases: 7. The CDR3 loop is CASSTTGGPETQYF. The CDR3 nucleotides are TGTGCCAGCAGTACTACAGGGGGCCCTGAGACCCAGTACTTC. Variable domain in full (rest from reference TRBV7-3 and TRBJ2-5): GAGVSQTPSNKVTEKGKYVELRCDPISGHTALYWYRQSLGQGPEFLIYFQGTGAADDSGLPNDRFFAVRPEGSVSTLKIQRTERGDSAVYLCASSTTGGPETQYFGPGTRLLVL.

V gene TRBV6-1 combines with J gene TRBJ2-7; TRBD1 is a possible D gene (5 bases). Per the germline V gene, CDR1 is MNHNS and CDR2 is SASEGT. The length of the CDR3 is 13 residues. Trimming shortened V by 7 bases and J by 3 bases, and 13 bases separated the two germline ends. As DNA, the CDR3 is TGTGCCAGCACCCCTCCAGGGCTCTACGAGCAGTACTTC. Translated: CASTPPGLYEQYF.

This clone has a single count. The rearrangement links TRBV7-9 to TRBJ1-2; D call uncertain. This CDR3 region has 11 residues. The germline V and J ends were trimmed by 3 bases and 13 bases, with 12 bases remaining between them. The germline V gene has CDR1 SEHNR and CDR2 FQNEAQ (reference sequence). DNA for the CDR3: TGTGCCAGCAGCTTCGACGCGTCGGGCACCTTC. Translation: CASSFDASGTF.

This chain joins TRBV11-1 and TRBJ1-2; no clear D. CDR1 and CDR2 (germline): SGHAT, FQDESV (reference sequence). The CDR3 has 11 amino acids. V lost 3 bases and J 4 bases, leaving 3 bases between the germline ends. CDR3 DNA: TGTGCCAGCAGCTTGGGCTATGGCTACACCTTC. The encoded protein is CASSLGYGYTF.

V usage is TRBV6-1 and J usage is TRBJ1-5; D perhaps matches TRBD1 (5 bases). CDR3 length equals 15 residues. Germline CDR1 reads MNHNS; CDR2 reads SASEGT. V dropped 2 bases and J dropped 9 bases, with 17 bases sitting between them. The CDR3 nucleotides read TGTGCCAGCAGTGAACGAGATGGGGGTATCAGGCCCCAGCATTTT. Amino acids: CASSERDGGIRPQHF.

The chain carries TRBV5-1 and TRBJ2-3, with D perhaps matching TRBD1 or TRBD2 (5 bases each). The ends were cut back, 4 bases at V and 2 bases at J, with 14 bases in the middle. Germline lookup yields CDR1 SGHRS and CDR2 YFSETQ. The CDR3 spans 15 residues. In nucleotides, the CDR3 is TGCGCCAGCAGCCCCTCCGGGACCTACACAGATACGCAGTATTTT. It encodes CASSPSGTYTDTQYF.